This T cell receptor (beta chain) emerged from a study of CXCR3-negative and CXCR3-positive naive CD8 T cells. Across the study: Sequencing brought in some 130 million TRB reads altogether, and each library got about 1.5 +/- 0.3 million. Study results and limitations: CXCR3-positive naive cells carried more hydrophobic TRB CDR3s than CXCR3-negative naive cells did. Similarly elevated diversity marked both naive subsets, with memory CD8+ cells showing far lower diversity. Partly lower CXCR3 expression followed cryopreservation, and most assays relied on fresh PBMCs.

Per the germline V gene, CDR1 is MDHEN and CDR2 is SYDVKM. The CDR3 loop spans 16 amino acids. As for this clonotype: Its antigen remains unknown.

In preparing the TRB cDNA libraries, 5' RACE with UMI labels was used. TCRdb re-called the 5' RACE reads, yielding one record per CDR3 amino acid sequence without DNA. This sample's clone table lists over 95,000 distinct CDR3 sequences. Sorts performed in triplicate captured hundreds of thousands of cells each from every CD8+ T cell subset. The clonotype comes from a human donor in good health. Some clones in this sample may be carry-over from other donors' samples. The sample was naive CXCR3+ CD8+ T cells from blood. Subset here: CD45RO-CCR7+CD27+CD95- naive CD8+ T cells expressing CXCR3 (TNR3+). V usage is TRBV28 and J usage is TRBJ2-5; TCRdb proposes TRBD2, but this gene call is untestable without DNA. The CDR3 sequence: CASSSWEQLPGGAQYF. Looking up the rest from reference TRBV28 and TRBJ2-5 gives the full variable domain: DVKVTQSSRYLVKRTGEKVFLECVQDMDHENMFWYRQDPGLGLRLIYFSYDVKMKEKGDIPEGYSVSREKKERFSLILESASTNQTSMYLCASSSWEQLPGGAQYFGPGTRLLVL.